This T cell receptor (beta chain) was sequenced in a study of T cell repertoires in cytomegalovirus infection. This clonotype was observed at least ten times. MiXCR, applied by TCRdb to the reads, yields one record per CDR3 protein. This table holds some 280,000 distinct CDR3 sequences, roughly 13% found once. V shed 5 bases, J shed 14 bases, and the junction held 18 bases outside the gene matches. The germline V gene has CDR1 MNHNS and CDR2 SASEGT. This CDR3 region has 15 residues. The gene calls are TRBV6-1 and TRBJ2-3, with 8 bases lining up with TRBD2. This receptor was obtained from a human donor in good health (CMV status not recorded). Some clones in this sample may be carry-over from other donors' samples. Input material: PBMCs. The CDR3: CASSWAGLGEGLWYF. Here the CDR3 DNA reads TGTGCCAGCAGTTGGGCGGGACTAGGAGAAGGGCTGTGGTATTTT.